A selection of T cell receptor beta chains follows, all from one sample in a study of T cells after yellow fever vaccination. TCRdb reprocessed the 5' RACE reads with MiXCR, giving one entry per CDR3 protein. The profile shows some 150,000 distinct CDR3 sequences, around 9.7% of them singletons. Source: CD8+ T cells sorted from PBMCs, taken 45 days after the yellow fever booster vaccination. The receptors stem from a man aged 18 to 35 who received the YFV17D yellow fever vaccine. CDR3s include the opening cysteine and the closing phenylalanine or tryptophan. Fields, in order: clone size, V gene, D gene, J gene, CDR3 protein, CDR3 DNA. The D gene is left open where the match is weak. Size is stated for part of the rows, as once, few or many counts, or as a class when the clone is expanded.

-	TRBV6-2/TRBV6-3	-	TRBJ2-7	CASSYSPEQPYEQYF	TGTGCCAGCAGTTACTCTCCGGAGCAGCCCTACGAGCAGTACTTC
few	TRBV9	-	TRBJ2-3	CASSVFDLTDTQYF	TGTGCCAGCAGCGTATTTGACCTCACAGATACGCAGTATTTT
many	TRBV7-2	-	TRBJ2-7	CASSLGGDRPYEQYF	TGTGCCAGCAGCTTAGGCGGCGACAGACCCTACGAGCAGTACTTC
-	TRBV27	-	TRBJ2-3	CASSLFKGTDTQYF	TGTGCCAGCAGCCTTTTTAAGGGCACAGATACGCAGTATTTT
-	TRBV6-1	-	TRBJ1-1	CASSDRGVTEAFF	TGTGCCAGCAGTGATCGAGGTGTCACTGAAGCTTTCTTT
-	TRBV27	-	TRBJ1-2	CASSSLGQNYGYTF	TGTGCCAGCAGTTCCCTCGGACAGAACTATGGCTACACCTTC
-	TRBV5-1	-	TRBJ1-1	CASSLTPVGGFTEAFF	TGCGCCAGCAGCTTAACCCCGGTGGGGGGCTTCACTGAAGCTTTCTTT
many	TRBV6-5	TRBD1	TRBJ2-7	CASRNRGGNEQYF	TGTGCCAGCAGAAACAGGGGCGGCAACGAGCAGTACTTC
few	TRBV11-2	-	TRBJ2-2	CASSHLPGELFF	TGTGCCAGCAGCCACCTCCCCGGGGAGCTGTTTTTT
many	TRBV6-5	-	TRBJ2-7	CASSPGRGKYEQYF	TGTGCCAGCAGCCCGGGAAGGGGGAAGTACGAGCAGTACTTC
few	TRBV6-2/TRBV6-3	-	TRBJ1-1	CASSQTTGTEAFF	TGTGCCAGCAGTCAAACAACCGGCACTGAAGCTTTCTTT
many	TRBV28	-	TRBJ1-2	CASSFTQIYGYTF	TGTGCCAGCAGTTTTACACAGATCTATGGCTACACCTTC
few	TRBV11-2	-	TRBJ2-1	CASSSTARTGSGNEQFF	TGTGCCAGCAGCTCTACAGCACGTACAGGGAGCGGCAATGAGCAGTTCTTC
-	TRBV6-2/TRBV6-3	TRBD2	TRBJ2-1	CASRLPRGIPSNEQFF	TGTGCCAGCAGGCTCCCGCGGGGGATACCCTCCAATGAGCAGTTCTTC
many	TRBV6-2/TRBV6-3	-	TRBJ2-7	CASTISPEGSEQYF	TGTGCCAGCACCATCAGCCCGGAGGGGTCCGAGCAGTACTTC
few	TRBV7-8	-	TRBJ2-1	CASSPDGAYDEQFF	TGTGCCAGCAGTCCGGATGGTGCATACGATGAGCAGTTCTTC
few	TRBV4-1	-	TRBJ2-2	CASSQEGGFTGELFF	TGCGCCAGCAGCCAAGAGGGCGGATTCACCGGGGAGCTGTTTTTT
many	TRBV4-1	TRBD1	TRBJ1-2	CASSLTWTGDTSNYGYTF	TGCGCCAGCAGCCTTACCTGGACAGGCGACACCTCTAACTATGGCTACACCTTC
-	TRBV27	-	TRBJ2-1	CASSRQLGYNEQFF	TGTGCCAGCAGCCGACAGTTGGGGTACAATGAGCAGTTCTTC
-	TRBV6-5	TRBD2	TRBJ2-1	CASTPVVAGGRRNEQFF	TGTGCCAGCACTCCCGTGGTAGCGGGGGGGAGGAGGAATGAGCAGTTCTTC
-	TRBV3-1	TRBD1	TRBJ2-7	CASSRGHWDRDVVRGEQYF	TGTGCCAGCAGCCGGGGACATTGGGACAGGGACGTCGTAAGAGGCGAGCAGTACTTC
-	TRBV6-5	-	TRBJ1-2	CASSYSGRNYGYTF	TGTGCCAGCAGTTACTCGGGCCGGAACTATGGCTACACCTTC
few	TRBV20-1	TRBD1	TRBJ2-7	CSAPYPQTGSPYEQYF	TGCAGTGCTCCTTACCCACAGACAGGGAGTCCCTACGAGCAGTACTTC
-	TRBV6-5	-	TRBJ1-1	CASSLSTGFLNTEAFF	TGTGCCAGCAGCCTGAGTACGGGGTTTTTGAACACTGAAGCTTTCTTT
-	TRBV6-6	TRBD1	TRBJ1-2	CASTHGQDLYGYTF	TGTGCCAGCACCCACGGACAGGACCTCTATGGCTACACCTTC
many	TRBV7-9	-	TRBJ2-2	CASSFEELFF	TGTGCCAGCAGCTTTGAGGAGCTGTTTTTT
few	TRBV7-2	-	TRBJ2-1	CASSQRAGEQFF	TGTGCCAGCAGCCAAAGGGCTGGGGAGCAGTTCTTC
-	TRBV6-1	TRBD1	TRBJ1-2	CASSRQGMGYGYTF	TGTGCCAGCAGTCGACAGGGGATGGGCTATGGCTACACCTTC
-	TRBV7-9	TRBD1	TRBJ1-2	CASSSRGTDANYGYTF	TGTGCCAGCAGCTCTAGGGGGACAGATGCTAACTATGGCTACACCTTC
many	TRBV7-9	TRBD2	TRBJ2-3	CASSPPITLAGSTDTQYF	TGTGCCAGCAGCCCCCCGATTACACTAGCGGGGAGCACAGATACGCAGTATTTT
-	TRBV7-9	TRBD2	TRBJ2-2	CASSPGGLAGELFF	TGTGCCAGCAGCCCGGGGGGGCTCGCCGGGGAGCTGTTTTTT
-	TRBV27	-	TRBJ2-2	CASSSLGTTGELFF	TGTGCCAGCAGTTCGCTCGGAACCACCGGGGAGCTGTTTTTT
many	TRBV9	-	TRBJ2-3	CASSPTGAITDTQYF	TGTGCCAGCAGCCCCACCGGGGCGATCACAGATACGCAGTATTTT
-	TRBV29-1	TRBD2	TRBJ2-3	CSGEGEADTQYF	TGCAGCGGGGAGGGAGAGGCAGATACGCAGTATTTT
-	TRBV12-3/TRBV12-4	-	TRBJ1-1	CASSLHRTEAFF	TGTGCCAGCAGTTTGCATAGGACTGAAGCTTTCTTT
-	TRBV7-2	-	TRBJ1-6	CASNRTGPSPLRTYNSPLHF	TGTGCCAGCAACAGAACAGGACCGTCTCCATTGCGGACCTATAATTCACCCCTCCACTTT
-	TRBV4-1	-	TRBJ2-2	CASSQEWAALGGELFF	TGCGCCAGCAGCCAAGAATGGGCCGCTTTAGGCGGGGAGCTGTTTTTT
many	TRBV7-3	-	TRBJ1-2	CASSLTGTDGYTF	TGTGCCAGCAGCCTAACCGGGACGGATGGCTACACCTTC
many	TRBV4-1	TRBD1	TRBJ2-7	CASSRTSGTGDNEQYF	TGCGCCAGCAGCCGGACCTCCGGGACAGGGGATAACGAGCAGTACTTC
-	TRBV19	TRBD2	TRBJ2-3	CASSRLADYTDTQYF	TGTGCCAGTAGTCGACTAGCGGACTACACAGATACGCAGTATTTT
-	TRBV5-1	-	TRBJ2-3	CASSAPEVRSSTDTQYF	TGCGCCAGCAGCGCCCCGGAAGTACGATCTAGCACAGATACGCAGTATTTT